The sequence of this TCR beta chain was determined in a study of T cells in lung cancer brain metastases. Findings of the study overall: Paired primaries held more unique productive clones than brain metastases (median roughly 4,400 versus 1,400). Brain metastasis T cell infiltration was not adjusted for preoperative corticosteroid effects.

Roughly five deparaffinized, unstained about 9.2 um sections supplied tumor areas macrodissected using marked H&E slides as a guide. About this clone: The antigen is unknown.

Each sample used about 2.24–4.92 ug genomic DNA, matched between paired samples. Sequencing used immunoSEQ multiplex PCR; TCRdb keeps in-frame clones, though not all of them. The table records thousands of clones, roughly 85% of them present only once. V shed 6 bases, J shed 2 bases, and the junction held 6 bases outside the gene matches. CDR3 length: 15 amino acids. Germline V gene lookup returns CDR1 MNHEY and CDR2 SVGAGI. The sequencing sample was made of tumor tissue from the primary lung tumor. The rearrangement uses TRBV6-5 and TRBJ2-2; TRBD1 agrees at 7 bases. This clonotype was sampled from a woman aged 45-65 years with non-small cell lung cancer. CDR3 protein: CASRGDRVNTGELFF. CDR3 nucleotide sequence: TGTGCCAGCAGGGGCGACAGGGTAAACACCGGGGAGCTGTTTTTT.